This T cell receptor beta chain was identified in a study of early T cells in non-severe SARS-CoV-2 infection. This clonotype was counted a few times. Its cognate antigen is unknown. Study findings and constraints: Missing private and CD4 specificities, VDJdb matching favored anti-spike CD8 responses.

The CDR3 runs 15 residues. Trimming cost V 1 base and J 7 bases; bases outside gene matches: 8. The V gene's germline CDR1 is SGHTA and CDR2 FQGNSA. TCRdb re-called the 5' RACE reads through MiXCR, storing one row per CDR3 protein. The sample holds 60,000 to 65,000 distinct CDR3 sequences, approximately 9.3% seen once. The chain joins TRBV7-2 to TRBJ2-3; 7 bases match TRBD1. The clonotype originates from an adult who was a healthcare worker with PCR-confirmed SARS-CoV-2 infection or an uninfected control (not recorded which). The sample taken for sequencing was whole blood. CDR3 in amino acids: CASSLVEGAGYTQYF. In DNA, the CDR3 is TGTGCCAGCAGCTTAGTTGAGGGGGCTGGGTATACGCAGTATTTT.